This T cell receptor beta chain originates from a study of blood T cell repertoires in COVID-19. Study-level background: Material from acute and convalescent COVID-19 was sourced from the United States, Italy and Spain.

Original processing notes: Amplification of reference gene primers provided the estimated nucleated cell counts. Clones were sequenced by immunoSEQ multiplex PCR, and TCRdb holds only the in-frame ones, with some missing. That table gives V, J and clone size, and the DNA gave D and trimming. The sample gives 100,000 or so clones, 82% of which show up once; about 20% is in the top ten. The CDR3 has 15 amino acids. V shed 4 bases and J 5 bases; nucleotides not matched to a gene: 8. CDR1 is SGHDT and CDR2 is YYEEEE in the germline V gene. This receptor was obtained from an elderly man with acute or convalescent COVID-19. The sample comprised peripheral blood. The chain combines TRBV5-6 with TRBJ1-4, with 7 bases matching TRBD1. The CDR3 protein is CASSLRAGGNEKLFF. In DNA form, the CDR3 reads TGTGCCAGCAGCCTTCGAGCAGGGGGAAATGAAAAACTGTTTTTT.